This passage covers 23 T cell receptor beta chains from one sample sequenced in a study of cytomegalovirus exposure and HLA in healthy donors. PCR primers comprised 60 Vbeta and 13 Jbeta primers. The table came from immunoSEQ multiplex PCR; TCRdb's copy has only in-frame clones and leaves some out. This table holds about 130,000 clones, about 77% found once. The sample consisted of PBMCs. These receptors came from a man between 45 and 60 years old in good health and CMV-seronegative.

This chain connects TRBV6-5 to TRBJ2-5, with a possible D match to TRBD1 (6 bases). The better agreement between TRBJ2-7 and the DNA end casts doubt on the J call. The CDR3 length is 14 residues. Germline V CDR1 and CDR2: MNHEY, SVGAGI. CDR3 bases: TGTGCCAGGGAAACGGGACAAGGCTACTACGAGCAGTACTTC. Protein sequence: CARETGQGYYEQYF.

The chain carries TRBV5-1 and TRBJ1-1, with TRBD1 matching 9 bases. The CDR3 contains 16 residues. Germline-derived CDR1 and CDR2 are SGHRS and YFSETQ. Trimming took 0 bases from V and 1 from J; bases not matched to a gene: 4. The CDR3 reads CASSLGQTGGNTEAFF. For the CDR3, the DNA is TGCGCCAGCAGCTTGGGACAGACAGGGGGGAACACTGAAGCTTTCTTT.

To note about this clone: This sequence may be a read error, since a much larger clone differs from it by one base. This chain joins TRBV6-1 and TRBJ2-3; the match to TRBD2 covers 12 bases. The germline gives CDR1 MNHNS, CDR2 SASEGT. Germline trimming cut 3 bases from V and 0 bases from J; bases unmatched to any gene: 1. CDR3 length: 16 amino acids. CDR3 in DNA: TGTGCCAGCAGTGACCTAGCGGGAGGGAGCACAGATACGCAGTATTTT. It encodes CASSDLAGGSTDTQYF.

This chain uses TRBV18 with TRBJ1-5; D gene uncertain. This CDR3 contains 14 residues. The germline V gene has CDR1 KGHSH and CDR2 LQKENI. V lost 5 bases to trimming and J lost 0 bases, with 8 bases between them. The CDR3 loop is CASSASNSNQPQHF. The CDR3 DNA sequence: TGTGCCAGCTCAGCCAGTAATAGCAATCAGCCCCAGCATTTT. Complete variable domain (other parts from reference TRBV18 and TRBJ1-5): NAGVMQNPRHLVRRRGQEARLRCSPMKGHSHVYWYRQLPEEGLKFMVYLQKENIIDESGMPKERFSAEFPKEGPSILRIQQVVRGDSAAYFCASSASNSNQPQHFGDGTRLSIL.

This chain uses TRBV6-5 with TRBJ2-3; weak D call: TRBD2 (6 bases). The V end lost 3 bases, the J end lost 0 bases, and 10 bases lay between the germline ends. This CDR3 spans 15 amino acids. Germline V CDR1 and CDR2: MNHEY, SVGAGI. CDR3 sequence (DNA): TGTGCCAGCAGTTATCGCCGGGAGAGCACAGATACGCAGTATTTT. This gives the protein CASSYRRESTDTQYF.

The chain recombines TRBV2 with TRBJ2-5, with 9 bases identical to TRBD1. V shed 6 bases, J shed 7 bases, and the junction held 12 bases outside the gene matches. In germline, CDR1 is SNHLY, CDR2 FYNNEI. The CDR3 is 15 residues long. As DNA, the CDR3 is TGTGCCAGCAGGGAACAGGGGGCGTTGGTAGGGACCCAGTACTTC. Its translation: CASREQGALVGTQYF.

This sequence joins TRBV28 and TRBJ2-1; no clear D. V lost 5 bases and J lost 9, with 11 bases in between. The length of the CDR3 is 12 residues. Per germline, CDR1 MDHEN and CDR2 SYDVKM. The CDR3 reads CASSPVVGEQFF. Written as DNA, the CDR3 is TGTGCCAGCAGTCCGGTAGTTGGTGAGCAGTTCTTC.

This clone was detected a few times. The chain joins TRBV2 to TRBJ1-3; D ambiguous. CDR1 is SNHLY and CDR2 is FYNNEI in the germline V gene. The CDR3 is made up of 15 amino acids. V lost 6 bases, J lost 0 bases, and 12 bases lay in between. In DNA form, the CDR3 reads TGTGCCAGCAGATTGAGAGGAGACTCTGGAAACACCATATATTTT. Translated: CASRLRGDSGNTIYF.

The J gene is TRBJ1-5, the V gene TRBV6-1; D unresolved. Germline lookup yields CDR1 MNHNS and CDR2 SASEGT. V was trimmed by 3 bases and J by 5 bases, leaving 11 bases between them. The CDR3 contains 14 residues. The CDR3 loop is CASSDYFGYQPQHF. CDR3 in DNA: TGTGCCAGCAGTGATTACTTTGGTTATCAGCCCCAGCATTTT.

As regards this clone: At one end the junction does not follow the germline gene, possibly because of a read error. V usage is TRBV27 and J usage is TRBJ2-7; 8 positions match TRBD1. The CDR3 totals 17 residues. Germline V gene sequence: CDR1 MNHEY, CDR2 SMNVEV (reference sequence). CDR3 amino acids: CASSLSGTGGLSYEQYF. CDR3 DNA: TGTGCCAGCAGCTTATCCGGGACAGGAGGTCTCTCCTACGAGCAGTACTTC.

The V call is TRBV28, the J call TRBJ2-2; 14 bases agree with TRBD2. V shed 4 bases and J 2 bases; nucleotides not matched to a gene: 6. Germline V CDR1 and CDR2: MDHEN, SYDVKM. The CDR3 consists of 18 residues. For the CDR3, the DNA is TGTGCCAGCAGTTCTCACGGACTAGCGGGAGGCAACACCGGGGAGCTGTTTTTT. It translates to CASSSHGLAGGNTGELFF.

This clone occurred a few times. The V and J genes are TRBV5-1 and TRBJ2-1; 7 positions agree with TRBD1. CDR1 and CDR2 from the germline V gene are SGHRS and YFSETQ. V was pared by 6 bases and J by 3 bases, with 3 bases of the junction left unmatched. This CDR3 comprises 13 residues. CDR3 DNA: TGCGCCAGCACCACAGGGGACTACAATGAGCAGTTCTTC. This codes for CASTTGDYNEQFF.

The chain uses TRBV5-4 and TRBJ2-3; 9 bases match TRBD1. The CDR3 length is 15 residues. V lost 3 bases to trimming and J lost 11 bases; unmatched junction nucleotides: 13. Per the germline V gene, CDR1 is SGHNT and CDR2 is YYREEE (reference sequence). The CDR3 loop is CASSYWDRATVGQYF. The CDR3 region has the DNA TGTGCCAGCAGCTATTGGGACAGGGCCACAGTGGGGCAGTATTTT.

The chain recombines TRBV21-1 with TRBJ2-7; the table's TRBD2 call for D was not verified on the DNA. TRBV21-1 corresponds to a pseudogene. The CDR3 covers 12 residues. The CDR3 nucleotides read TGTGCCAGCAGCCGGGGTCCCTACGAGCAGTACTTC. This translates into CASSRGPYEQYF.

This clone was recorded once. In DNA form, the CDR3 reads TGTGCCAGCAGCTTTAGCGGGGGCTCCTACAATGAGCAGTTCTTC. Protein sequence: CASSFSGGSYNEQFF. This sequence joins TRBV11-1 and TRBJ2-1; 9 positions agree with TRBD2. The V gene end was trimmed by 3 bases and the J gene end by 0 bases; junction bases not matched to a gene: 0. The CDR3 length is 15 residues. CDR1 and CDR2 from the germline V gene are SGHAT and FQDESV (reference sequence).

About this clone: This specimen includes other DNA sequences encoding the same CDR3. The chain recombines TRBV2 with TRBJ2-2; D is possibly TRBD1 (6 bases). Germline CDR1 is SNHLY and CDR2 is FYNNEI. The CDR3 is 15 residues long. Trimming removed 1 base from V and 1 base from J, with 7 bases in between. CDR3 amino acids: CASSEVDRNTGELFF. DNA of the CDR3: TGTGCCAGCAGTGAAGTGGACAGGAACACCGGGGAGCTGTTTTTT.

CDR3 nucleotide sequence: TGTGCCAGCAACTACAGGGGAAGTGTTCCTGAAGCTTTCTTT. This translates into CASNYRGSVPEAFF. The chain recombines TRBV28 with TRBJ1-1, with TRBD1 matching over 7 bases. From germline, CDR1 is MDHEN and CDR2 SYDVKM. Trimming removed 7 bases from V and 6 bases from J; junction bases left unmatched: 11. CDR3 length: 14 amino acids. The full variable domain, in which reference TRBV28 and TRBJ1-1 provide the parts outside the CDR3, is DVKVTQSSRYLVKRTGEKVFLECVQDMDHENMFWYRQDPGLGLRLIYFSYDVKMKEKGDIPEGYSVSREKKERFSLILESASTNQTSMYLCASNYRGSVPEAFFGQGTRLTVV.

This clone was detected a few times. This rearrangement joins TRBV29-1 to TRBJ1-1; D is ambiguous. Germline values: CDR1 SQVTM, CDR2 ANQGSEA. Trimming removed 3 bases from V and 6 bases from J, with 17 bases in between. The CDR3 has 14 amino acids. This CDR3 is CSVEGGSVGAEAFF. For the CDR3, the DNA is TGCAGCGTTGAGGGTGGGAGCGTAGGCGCTGAAGCTTTCTTT.

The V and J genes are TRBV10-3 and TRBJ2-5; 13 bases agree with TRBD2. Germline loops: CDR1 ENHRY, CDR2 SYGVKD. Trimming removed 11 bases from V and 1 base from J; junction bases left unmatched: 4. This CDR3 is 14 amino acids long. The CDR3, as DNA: TGTGCCGCCGGACTAGCGGGAGTCCAAGAGACCCAGTACTTC. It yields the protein CAAGLAGVQETQYF.

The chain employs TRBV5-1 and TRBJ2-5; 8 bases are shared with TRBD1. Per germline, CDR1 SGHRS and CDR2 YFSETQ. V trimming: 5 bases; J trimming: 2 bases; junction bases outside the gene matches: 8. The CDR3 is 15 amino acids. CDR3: CASSFRTGTQETQYF. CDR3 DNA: TGCGCCAGCAGTTTCAGGACAGGGACACAAGAGACCCAGTACTTC.

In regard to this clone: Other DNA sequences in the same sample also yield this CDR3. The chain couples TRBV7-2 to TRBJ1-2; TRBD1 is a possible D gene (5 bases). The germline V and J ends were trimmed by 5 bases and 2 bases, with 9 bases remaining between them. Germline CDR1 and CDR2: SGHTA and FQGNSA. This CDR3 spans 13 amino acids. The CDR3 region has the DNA TGTGCCAGCAGCCATGACAGAAACTATGGCTACACCTTC. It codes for CASSHDRNYGYTF. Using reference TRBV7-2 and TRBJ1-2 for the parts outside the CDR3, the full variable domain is GAGVSQSPSNKVTEKGKDVELRCDPISGHTALYWYRQSLGQGLEFLIYFQGNSAPDKSGLPSDRFSAERTGGSVSTLTIQRTQQEDSAVYLCASSHDRNYGYTFGSGTRLTVV.

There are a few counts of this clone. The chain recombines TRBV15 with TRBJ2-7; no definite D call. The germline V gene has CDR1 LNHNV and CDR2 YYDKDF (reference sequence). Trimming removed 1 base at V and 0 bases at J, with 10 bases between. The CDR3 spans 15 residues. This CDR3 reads CATSRGHWSSYEQYF. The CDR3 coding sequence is TGTGCCACCAGCAGAGGTCACTGGAGCTCCTACGAGCAGTACTTC.

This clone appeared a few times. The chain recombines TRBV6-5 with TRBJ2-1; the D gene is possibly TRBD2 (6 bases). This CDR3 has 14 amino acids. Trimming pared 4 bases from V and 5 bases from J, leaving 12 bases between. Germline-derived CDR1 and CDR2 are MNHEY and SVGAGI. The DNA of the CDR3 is TGTGCCAGCAGTTCGGGAGCGATTAACAATGAGCAGTTCTTC. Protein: CASSSGAINNEQFF.